Here is one T cell receptor beta chain with its context. Its antigen is unknown. The data originate from a study of shared clonotypes between healthy human individuals. Study as a whole: Per-donor plates numbered three CD4 naive, three CD4 memory, two CD8 naive and one CD8 memory. Study findings and constraints: Around 5% of naive CD4 clonotypes were shared across four donors.

Negatively enriched CD4+ T cells were divided by CD45RA into naive and memory. Generated by immunoSEQ multiplex PCR, the TCRdb table keeps only in-frame clones and is missing some. The sample lists millions of clones, around 94% occurring once. Sample: naive CD4+ T cells sorted from blood. The subset: CD45RA+ positively selected. This clonotype originated in a man younger than 30 in good health.

The CDR3 DNA reads as TGCGCCAGCAGCTTGGAGCCTAGCGGACTAACCTACGAGCAGTACTTC. Its translation: CASSLEPSGLTYEQYF. The chain employs TRBV5-1 and TRBJ2-7; 7 bases agree with TRBD2. This CDR3 comprises 16 residues. Trimming removed 0 bases from V and 2 bases from J; junction bases left unmatched: 8. Germline V gives CDR1 SGHRS, CDR2 YFSETQ.